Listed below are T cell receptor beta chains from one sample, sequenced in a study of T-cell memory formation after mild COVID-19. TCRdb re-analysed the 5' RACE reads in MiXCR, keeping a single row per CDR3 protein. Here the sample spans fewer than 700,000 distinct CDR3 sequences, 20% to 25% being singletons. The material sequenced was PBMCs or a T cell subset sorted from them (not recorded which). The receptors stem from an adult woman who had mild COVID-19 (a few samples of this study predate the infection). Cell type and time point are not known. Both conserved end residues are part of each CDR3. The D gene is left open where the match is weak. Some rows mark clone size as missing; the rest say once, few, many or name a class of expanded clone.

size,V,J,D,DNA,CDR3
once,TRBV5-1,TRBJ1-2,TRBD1,TGCGCCAGCAGCCTGAAGGACAGGGGGGCTATTCATGGCTACACCTTC,CASSLKDRGAIHGYTF
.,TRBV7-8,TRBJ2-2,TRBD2,TGTGCCAGCAGCTTAGGCGCTAGCGGGACCGGGGAGCTGTTTTTT,CASSLGASGTGELFF
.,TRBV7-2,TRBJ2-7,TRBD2,TGTGCCAGCAGCCCCCTTCTAGCGGGAGGGAACTACGAGCAGTACTTC,CASSPLLAGGNYEQYF
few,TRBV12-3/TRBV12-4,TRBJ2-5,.,TGTGCCAGCAGTTTCCCATCCAGGGACTACCAAGAGACCCAGTACTTC,CASSFPSRDYQETQYF
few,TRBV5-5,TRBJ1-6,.,TGTGCCAGCAGCTTGGCCGGGGGCAGGAGGGGTTCACCCCTCCACTTT,CASSLAGGRRGSPLHF
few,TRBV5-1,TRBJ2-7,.,TGCGCCAGCAGCAACAGGGTTGGCTCCTACGAGCAGTACTTC,CASSNRVGSYEQYF
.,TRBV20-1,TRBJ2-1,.,TGCAGTGCTGTATACGATGAGCAGTTCTTC,CSAVYDEQFF
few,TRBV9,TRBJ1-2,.,TGTGCCAGCAGCGCTACAGGACGAAGCTATGGCTACACCTTC,CASSATGRSYGYTF
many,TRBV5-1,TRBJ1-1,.,TGCGCCAGCAGCTTGTCGACAGTCCTGAACACTGAAGCTTTCTTT,CASSLSTVLNTEAFF
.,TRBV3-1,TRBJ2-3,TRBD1,TGTGCCAGCAGCCCCGGGACAGTCCGGAATACGCAGTATTTT,CASSPGTVRNTQYF
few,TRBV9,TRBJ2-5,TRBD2,TGTGCCAGCAGCGTAGACCTAGCGGGAGGAGAGACCCAGTACTTC,CASSVDLAGGETQYF
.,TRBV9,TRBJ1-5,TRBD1,TGTGCCAGCAGCGTGCAGGGGGCTTGGGATCAGCCCCAGCATTTT,CASSVQGAWDQPQHF
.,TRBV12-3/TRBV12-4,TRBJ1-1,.,TGTGCCAGCAGCTTGATTACCGGAGGGACAATTAACACTGAAGCTTTCTTT,CASSLITGGTINTEAFF
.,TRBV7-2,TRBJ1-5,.,TGTGCCAGCAGCTTTACAGGGACATATAGCAATCAGCCCCAGCATTTT,CASSFTGTYSNQPQHF